This TCR beta chain appears in the sequencing data of a study of graft-versus-host responses after intestinal transplantation. Study-level background: For around three years after anti-thymocyte globulin induction, all recipients took tacrolimus and steroids. Study-wide findings and caveats: After transplant, early declines in HvG clones were associated with peak levels of circulating GvH clones. Present in recipient marrow, GvH clones included some that appeared first in ileum or blood.

Repertoires were generated with immunoSEQ multiplex PCR, while TCRdb's copy carries only in-frame clones and drops some. The sample consists of approximately 81,000 clones, around 86% of them appearing once. A word on this clone: Its antigen is currently unknown.

Germline V gene sequence: CDR1 MNHEY, CDR2 SVGAGI. The CDR3 runs to 15 residues. Trimming at V came to 2 bases and at J to 1 base, leaving 3 bases not matched to a gene. The source of this sequence is a human donor who was the organ donor for an intestinal transplant. The chain recombines TRBV6-5 with TRBJ1-1, with 8 bases aligning to TRBD1. The material sequenced was unstimulated CD8+ T cells sorted from spleen or lymph node cells, taken before transplant. The CDR3 protein is CASSYTGTGNTEAFF. The CDR3 nucleotides are TGTGCCAGCAGTTACACCGGGACAGGGAACACTGAAGCTTTCTTT.